This TCR beta chain was found in a study of cytomegalovirus exposure and HLA in healthy donors. Study-wide points: Presence/absence analyses rested on an assumption that sequencing depth was roughly uniform across donors. In a later analysis, TCR beta V- and J-gene trimming was associated with a missense DCLRE1C variant. Within the data, a cluster of highly shared sequence variants was likely a sequencing artifact.

V lost 4 bases, J lost 4 bases, and 12 bases stayed unmatched. Germline-derived CDR1 and CDR2 are SNHLY and FYNNEI. The CDR3 length is 16 residues. Donors were ostensibly healthy at sampling, although undocumented immune exposures were probable. Amplification used 60 Vbeta primers and 13 Jbeta primers. Measured with immunoSEQ multiplex PCR; TCRdb has only the in-frame clones, and not every one. In the table there are over 150,000 clones, more than 75% of which are singletons. To note about this clone: Its antigen is not known.

The sequence came from a woman between 45 and 65 years old in good health and CMV-seropositive. Material: PBMCs. V usage is TRBV2 and J usage is TRBJ2-7; TRBD1 matches at 8 bases. CDR3 region: CASSALWTGSLYEQYF. The DNA of the CDR3 is TGTGCCAGCAGTGCACTATGGACAGGGAGTTTGTACGAGCAGTACTTC.